This paragraph covers one T cell receptor beta chain sequence. Its matching antigen is unknown. There are 14 residues in the CDR3. Germline lookup yields CDR1 KGHSH and CDR2 LQKENI. Trimming took off 4 bases at V and 5 bases at J, with 14 bases between the two ends. Alongside a J-beta primer mix, a sample-barcoded 5' primer served in a second PCR lasting roughly 6 to 11 cycles. TCRdb ran MiXCR on the 5' RACE reads and lists one entry per CDR3 protein. The sample consists of about 800,000 distinct CDR3 sequences, 58% of them appearing once. This record comes from a study of blood T cells in healthy people across ages. Study-wide results and caveats: Researchers said unsorted PBMCs prevented a conclusive naive versus antigen-experienced comparison. Investigators treated diversity estimates from one million T cells as underestimates.

The origin of this receptor is a man aged 25-40 years in good health. The sample comprised blood. This chain connects TRBV18 to TRBJ2-5; D perhaps matches TRBD2 (5 bases). DNA of the CDR3: TGTGCCAGCTCACAAGCGGTCCCAGTGGAGACCCAGTACTTC. Protein: CASSQAVPVETQYF.